These T cell receptor beta chains were read from a single sample in a study of shared T cell receptors in the human thymus. Produced via immunoSEQ multiplex PCR; TCRdb's table is partial and in-frame only. This sample has 500,000 to 850,000 clones, with more than 75% found just once. The data were also submitted as part of a second study, on human thymus T cells.

Sequencing was carried out using thymocytes. These receptors came from a boy younger than two with a congenital heart defect. Both conserved end residues are part of each CDR3. A D gene is named only where the DNA matches it firmly. For some rows the clone size is stated as once, few or many, or as a class when expanded; others skip it.

size: .; J: TRBJ2-7; D: .; V: TRBV6-1; DNA: TGTGCCAGCAGTGAAGCGAATCATTTTCGGGACGAGCAGTACTTC; CDR3: CASSEANHFRDEQYF
size: .; J: TRBJ1-2; D: TRBD1; V: TRBV5-1; DNA: TGCGCCAGCAGCTTGCGCGGGGACAGACCCTATGGCTACACCTTC; CDR3: CASSLRGDRPYGYTF
size: .; J: TRBJ2-1; D: .; V: TRBV27; DNA: TGTGCCAGCAGTGCAAGACGGGACAAGGACAATGAGCAGTTCTTC; CDR3: CASSARRDKDNEQFF
size: .; J: TRBJ1-5; D: .; V: TRBV4-3; DNA: TGCGCCAGCAGCCAAGATCGGGGTGCAAGCAATCAGCCCCAGCATTTT; CDR3: CASSQDRGASNQPQHF
size: .; J: TRBJ2-7; D: TRBD2; V: TRBV27; DNA: TGTGCCAGCGGCGTCGTGGTAGCGGGGAGCTACGAGCAGTACTTC; CDR3: CASGVVVAGSYEQYF
size: .; J: TRBJ2-3; D: TRBD2; V: TRBV7-6; DNA: TGTGCCAGCAGCCAAGGGGAGGGACGGCGGAGGGGTACTAGCACAGATACGCAGTATTTT; CDR3: CASSQGEGRRRGTSTDTQYF
size: .; J: TRBJ2-5; D: .; V: TRBV7-9; DNA: TGTGCCAGCAGCTACAGACCCCAAGAGACCCAGTACTTC; CDR3: CASSYRPQETQYF
size: few; J: TRBJ1-2; D: TRBD1; V: TRBV19; DNA: TGTGCCAGTACCCTTGGGACAGGGCTAGATGGCTACACCTTC; CDR3: CASTLGTGLDGYTF
size: .; J: TRBJ1-5; D: .; V: TRBV28; DNA: TGTGCCAGCAGTTTAGCAGGGAATAGCAATCAGCCCCAGCATTTT; CDR3: CASSLAGNSNQPQHF
size: once; J: TRBJ2-4; D: .; V: TRBV28; DNA: TGTGCCAGCAGTTCGTCCCAAGGGGGGGTTTTAGCCAAAAACATTCAGTACTTC; CDR3: CASSSSQGGVLAKNIQYF
size: .; J: TRBJ2-7; D: TRBD1; V: TRBV25-1; DNA: TGTGCCAGCAGTCCTCCAGGGGGACCATACGAGCAGTACTTC; CDR3: CASSPPGGPYEQYF
size: few; J: TRBJ2-3; D: TRBD2; V: TRBV27; DNA: TGTGCCAGCAGCCTAACGGGGGGTGGTTACACAGATACGCAGTATTTT; CDR3: CASSLTGGGYTDTQYF
size: .; J: TRBJ1-4; D: TRBD1; V: TRBV7-8; DNA: TGTGCCAGCAGCTTTGAGGACAGGGGAGATGAAAAACTGTTTTTT; CDR3: CASSFEDRGDEKLFF
size: .; J: TRBJ1-5; D: .; V: TRBV19; DNA: TGTGCCAGTAGTATAGGATCCGAGAGCAATCAGCCCCAGCATTTT; CDR3: CASSIGSESNQPQHF
size: .; J: TRBJ2-7; D: TRBD2; V: TRBV6-8; DNA: TGTGCCAGCAGTTACCCGGGACTAGCGGAAGTCTACGAGCAGTACTTC; CDR3: CASSYPGLAEVYEQYF
size: .; J: TRBJ2-3; D: .; V: TRBV10-3; DNA: TGTGCCATCAGTGAAGTTCCGGGGAGCGCAGATACGCAGTATTTT; CDR3: CAISEVPGSADTQYF
size: .; J: TRBJ2-7; D: TRBD1; V: TRBV25-1; DNA: TGTGCCAGCAGTGAACGTGGGACAGGGGGCGCGGGAGAGCAGTACTTC; CDR3: CASSERGTGGAGEQYF
size: .; J: TRBJ2-1; D: .; V: TRBV5-6; DNA: TGTGCCAGCAGCTTGGCCCAGGGCAACCAACTCAGCTCCTACAATGAGCAGTTCTTC; CDR3: CASSLAQGNQLSSYNEQFF
size: once; J: TRBJ2-3; D: .; V: TRBV5-4; DNA: TGTGCCAGCAGCTCCAATAGCACAGATACGCAGTATTTT; CDR3: CASSSNSTDTQYF
size: .; J: TRBJ2-3; D: TRBD2; V: TRBV5-3; DNA: TGTGCCAGAAGCCCGGCCAACGCGGGGGGTTTGACAGATACGCAGTATTTT; CDR3: CARSPANAGGLTDTQYF
size: .; J: TRBJ1-6; D: TRBD1; V: TRBV30; DNA: TGTGCCTGGAGAGGACAGGGGGATTCACCCCTCCACTTT; CDR3: CAWRGQGDSPLHF
size: few; J: TRBJ2-5; D: .; V: TRBV5-1; DNA: TGCGCCAGCAGCTTCAAGCGTAGGATAGAGACCCAGTACTTC; CDR3: CASSFKRRIETQYF
size: .; J: TRBJ1-4; D: .; V: TRBV7-9; DNA: TGTGCCAGCAGCTTACAGTCAACTAATGAAAAACTGTTTTTT; CDR3: CASSLQSTNEKLFF
size: .; J: TRBJ1-6; D: .; V: TRBV30; DNA: TGTGCCTGGACCCCCCCAGGGTCCTGGTCTACTGCCTATAATTCACCCCTCCACTTT; CDR3: CAWTPPGSWSTAYNSPLHF
size: .; J: TRBJ1-5; D: TRBD1; V: TRBV19; DNA: TGTGCCAGTACGGGGCAGGGGGCGCCCAATCAGCCCCAGCATTTT; CDR3: CASTGQGAPNQPQHF
size: .; J: TRBJ2-1; D: .; V: TRBV28; DNA: TGTGCCAGCAGTTTTTCCACCACTGGTGGTTCCTACAATGAGCAGTTCTTC; CDR3: CASSFSTTGGSYNEQFF
size: .; J: TRBJ2-5; D: .; V: TRBV7-6; DNA: TGTGCCAGCAGCCACTGGGAGACCCAGTACTTC; CDR3: CASSHWETQYF
size: .; J: TRBJ2-2; D: TRBD2; V: TRBV5-1; DNA: TGCGCCAGCAGCTTGGAGGCGGGGGGGTCCGGGGAGCTGTTTTTT; CDR3: CASSLEAGGSGELFF
size: .; J: TRBJ1-3; D: TRBD1; V: TRBV5-6; DNA: TGTGCCAGCAGCTTGAATCGCCCCGGGACAGAGAGCTCTGGAAACACCATATATTTT; CDR3: CASSLNRPGTESSGNTIYF
size: once; J: TRBJ2-1; D: .; V: TRBV5-4; DNA: TGTGCCAGCAGCTCACCCGGGACCGACTTTGGGGGGAATGAGCAGTTCTTC; CDR3: CASSSPGTDFGGNEQFF
size: .; J: TRBJ2-5; D: .; V: TRBV7-6; DNA: TGTGCCAGCAGCTTGAGTCGAGAGACCCAGTACTTC; CDR3: CASSLSRETQYF
size: .; J: TRBJ1-2; D: .; V: TRBV18; DNA: TGTGCCAGCTCACCACCGATGGGGACTGGAGCTAACTATGGCTACACCTTC; CDR3: CASSPPMGTGANYGYTF
size: .; J: TRBJ2-4; D: .; V: TRBV29-1; DNA: TGCAGCGTTGAATCGCTAAAAAACATTCAGTACTTC; CDR3: CSVESLKNIQYF
size: .; J: TRBJ1-4; D: .; V: TRBV6-5; DNA: TGTGCCAGCAGTTCAGGGTCCGAACTGTTTTTT; CDR3: CASSSGSELFF
size: .; J: TRBJ2-1; D: TRBD1; V: TRBV29-1; DNA: TGCAGCGTTGAAGGAGGGGGACAGGGGAATGAGCAGTTCTTC; CDR3: CSVEGGGQGNEQFF
size: .; J: TRBJ1-2; D: TRBD1; V: TRBV4-2; DNA: TGTGCCAGCCGGAGACAGGGACGCTTTGGCTACACCTTC; CDR3: CASRRQGRFGYTF
size: .; J: TRBJ1-6; D: TRBD1; V: TRBV10-3; DNA: TGTGCCATCAGATGGACACAGACAGGGAATTCACCCCTCCACTTT; CDR3: CAIRWTQTGNSPLHF
size: .; J: TRBJ1-2; D: .; V: TRBV4-2; DNA: TGTGCCAGCAGCCAAGCGACCACGGGGTCATATGGCTACACCTTC; CDR3: CASSQATTGSYGYTF
size: .; J: TRBJ2-2; D: TRBD2; V: TRBV11-3; DNA: TGTGCCAGCAGTCCCGGGGGGAGGGGAGCCACCGGGGAGCTGTTTTTT; CDR3: CASSPGGRGATGELFF
size: .; J: TRBJ1-6; D: .; V: TRBV6-5; DNA: TGTGCCAGCAGTTACTCAGGGGATAATTCACCCCTCCACTTT; CDR3: CASSYSGDNSPLHF
size: .; J: TRBJ2-7; D: TRBD1; V: TRBV29-1; DNA: TGCAGCGCAAAGGGGGACAGCCACTACGAGCAGTACTTC; CDR3: CSAKGDSHYEQYF
size: once; J: TRBJ2-7; D: TRBD1; V: TRBV30; DNA: TGTGCCTGGAGGACAGGGGAATCCTACGAGCAGTACTTC; CDR3: CAWRTGESYEQYF
size: once; J: TRBJ2-1; D: .; V: TRBV7-2; DNA: TGTGCCAGCAGCAAACGGAGGATTGAGCAGTTCTTC; CDR3: CASSKRRIEQFF
size: .; J: TRBJ2-1; D: TRBD1; V: TRBV4-3; DNA: TGCGCCAGCAGCCAAGAATGGGACAGGGTCAATGAGCAGTTCTTC; CDR3: CASSQEWDRVNEQFF
size: .; J: TRBJ2-3; D: TRBD2; V: TRBV7-8; DNA: TGTGCCAGCAGCCCACTAGCGGGATTCACAGATACGCAGTATTTT; CDR3: CASSPLAGFTDTQYF
size: .; J: TRBJ2-3; D: .; V: TRBV6-4; DNA: TGTGCCAGCAGTGAGGACAGCAGACATAGCACAGATACGCAGTATTTT; CDR3: CASSEDSRHSTDTQYF
size: .; J: TRBJ1-1; D: .; V: TRBV28; DNA: TGTGCCAGCAGCCGGACAGACCTGAACACTGAAGCTTTCTTT; CDR3: CASSRTDLNTEAFF
size: .; J: TRBJ2-1; D: TRBD2; V: TRBV7-2; DNA: TGTGCCAGCAGCCTAACCCCTTGGGGACTAGCGCCCGGGAATGAGCAGTTCTTC; CDR3: CASSLTPWGLAPGNEQFF
size: .; J: TRBJ1-4; D: TRBD1; V: TRBV7-9; DNA: TGTGCCAGCAGCACAGGGGGCTCTGACGAAAAACTGTTTTTT; CDR3: CASSTGGSDEKLFF
size: .; J: TRBJ1-2; D: TRBD1; V: TRBV10-2; DNA: TGCGCCAGTAAAGGGGACAGGGGCAAATATGGCTACACCTTC; CDR3: CASKGDRGKYGYTF
size: .; J: TRBJ2-1; D: TRBD2; V: TRBV9; DNA: TGTGCCAGCAGCCCGGAGAGCGGGAGCTCCTACAATGAGCAGTTCTTC; CDR3: CASSPESGSSYNEQFF